This TCR beta chain is drawn from a study of CD8 T cells in Susac syndrome. It was with random hexamers that about 0.45 to 1 ug RNA was reverse transcribed. Amplification of TCR beta CDR3 across 54 Vbeta and 13 Jbeta was performed with immunoSEQ multiplex PCR. TCRdb re-analysed the immunoSEQ multiplex PCR reads in MiXCR, keeping a single row per CDR3 protein. The table shows about 140,000 distinct CDR3 sequences, with 95% occurring only once. Trimming stripped 4 bases from V and 0 bases from J, with 3 bases between. Germline loops: CDR1 PRHDT, CDR2 FYEKMQ (reference sequence). This CDR3 is 12 amino acids long.

Specimen: CD8+ T cells from PBMCs. The receptor comes from a human donor with Susac syndrome. J is TRBJ2-5 and V is TRBV13; unclear D gene. The CDR3 coding sequence is TGTGCCAGCAGCTCGTACCAAGAGACCCAGTACTTC. Its translation is CASSSYQETQYF.